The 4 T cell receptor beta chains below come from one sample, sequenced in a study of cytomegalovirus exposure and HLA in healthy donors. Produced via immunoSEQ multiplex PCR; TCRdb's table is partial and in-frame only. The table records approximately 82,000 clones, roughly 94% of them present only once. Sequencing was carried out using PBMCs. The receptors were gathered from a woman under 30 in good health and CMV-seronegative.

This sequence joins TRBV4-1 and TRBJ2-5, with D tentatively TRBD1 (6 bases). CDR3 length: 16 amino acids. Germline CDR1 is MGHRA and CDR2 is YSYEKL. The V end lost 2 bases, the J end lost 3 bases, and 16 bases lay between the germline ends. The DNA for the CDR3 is TGCGCCAGCAGCCAACCCACCAGGGGTAAGAAAGAGACCCAGTACTTC. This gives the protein CASSQPTRGKKETQYF.

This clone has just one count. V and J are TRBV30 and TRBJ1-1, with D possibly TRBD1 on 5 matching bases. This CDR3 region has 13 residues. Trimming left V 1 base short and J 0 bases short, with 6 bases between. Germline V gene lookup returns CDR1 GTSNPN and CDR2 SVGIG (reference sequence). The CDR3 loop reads CAWSAQVNTEAFF. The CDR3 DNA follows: TGTGCCTGGAGTGCACAGGTGAACACTGAAGCTTTCTTT.

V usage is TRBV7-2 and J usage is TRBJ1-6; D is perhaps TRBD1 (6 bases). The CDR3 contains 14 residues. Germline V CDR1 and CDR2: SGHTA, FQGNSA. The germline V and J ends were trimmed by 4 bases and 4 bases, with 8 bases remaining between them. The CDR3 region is CASSWTAYNSPLHF. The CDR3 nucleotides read TGTGCCAGCAGCTGGACAGCTTATAATTCACCCCTCCACTTT.

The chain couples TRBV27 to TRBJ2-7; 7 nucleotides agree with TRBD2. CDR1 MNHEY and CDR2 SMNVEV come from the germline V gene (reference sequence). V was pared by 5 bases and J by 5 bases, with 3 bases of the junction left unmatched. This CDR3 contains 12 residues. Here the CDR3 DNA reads TGTGCCAGCAGTGGGGAGGGCCACGAGCAGTACTTC. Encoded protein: CASSGEGHEQYF.